Presented here are 8 T cell receptor beta chains from one specimen sequenced in a study of blood T cell repertoires in COVID-19. Sequenced by immunoSEQ multiplex PCR; TCRdb stores in-frame clones only, minus some. The repertoire holds roughly 200,000 clones, with about four fifths as singletons. Sequenced input: PBMCs or T cells enriched from blood (not recorded which). These receptors were collected from a woman aged 45-59 years who had been exposed to COVID-19.

The J gene is TRBJ2-3, the V gene TRBV25-1, with a tentative D call TRBD1 (7 bases). CDR1 and CDR2 from the germline V gene are MGHDK and SYGVNS. The ends were cut back, 1 base at V and 5 bases at J, with 13 bases in the middle. CDR3 size: 15 residues. This chain's CDR3 is CASSESGGQLDTQYF. The CDR3 region has the DNA TGTGCCAGCAGTGAATCCGGGGGACAGCTAGATACGCAGTATTTT.

The V gene is TRBV5-5, the J gene TRBJ2-7; TRBD1 matches 10 bases. The trim removed 1 base at V and 0 bases at J, leaving 7 bases unmatched. The CDR3 loop spans 17 amino acids. Germline CDR1 is SGHKS and CDR2 is YYEKEE (reference sequence). In DNA form, the CDR3 reads TGTGCCAGCAGCTTGAAGGGGACAGGGGTCTACTCCTACGAGCAGTACTTC. Its translation is CASSLKGTGVYSYEQYF.

This clone is a singleton in its sample. The chain is built from TRBV11-2 and TRBJ1-5; D is perhaps TRBD1 (5 bases). Germline-derived CDR1 and CDR2 are SGHAT and FQNNGV. V lost 6 bases, J lost 5 bases, and 11 bases lay in between. CDR3 length: 13 amino acids. The CDR3 region has the DNA TGTGCCAGCAGTGGGGGGACGCATCAGCCCCAGCATTTT. This codes for CASSGGTHQPQHF.

The chain employs TRBV18 and TRBJ1-5, with D maybe TRBD1 (6 bases). Germline values: CDR1 KGHSH, CDR2 LQKENI. V lost 8 bases and J lost 7, with 15 bases in between. The CDR3 runs to 13 residues. The CDR3 spells CASTDSLIQPQHF. The CDR3 DNA reads TGTGCCAGCACGGACAGCTTGATCCAGCCCCAGCATTTT.

This clone has a single count. V usage is TRBV11-2 and J usage is TRBJ1-3; maybe TRBD1 (6 bases). V lost 5 bases to trimming and J lost 2 bases, with 13 bases between them. The CDR3 runs 15 residues. Per the germline V gene, CDR1 is SGHAT and CDR2 is FQNNGV. The CDR3: CASSHFRGTGNTIYF. CDR3 nucleotide sequence: TGTGCCAGCAGCCACTTTAGGGGGACTGGAAACACCATATATTTT.

This clone was observed once. This chain uses TRBV28 with TRBJ1-1; tentatively, D is TRBD1 (6 bases). Between the trimmed V and J ends, which lost 5 bases and 1 base, there was a span of 11 bases. Germline values: CDR1 MDHEN, CDR2 SYDVKM. This CDR3 region has 14 residues. CDR3 bases: TGTGCCAGCAGTCCTCAGGGGAGGAACACTGAAGCTTTCTTT. Its translation: CASSPQGRNTEAFF.

The chain employs TRBV2 and TRBJ1-2; no firm D call. The V gene's germline CDR1 is SNHLY and CDR2 FYNNEI. V lost 6 bases and J 8 bases, leaving 13 bases between the germline ends. The CDR3 contains 12 residues. This CDR3 is CASSDDTLGYTF. The CDR3 region has the DNA TGTGCCAGCAGCGACGACACCCTGGGCTACACCTTC.

CDR3 DNA sequence: TGTGCCAGCACTGCGGGGGGAGCTAATGAAAAACTGTTTTTT. Translation: CASTAGGANEKLFF. This chain links TRBV28 with TRBJ1-4; possible D gene TRBD1, 5 bases. The germline gives CDR1 MDHEN, CDR2 SYDVKM. Trimming took 7 bases from V and 3 from J, leaving 12 bases between them. The CDR3 has 14 amino acids. Full variable domain (rest looked up from reference TRBV28 and TRBJ1-4): DVKVTQSSRYLVKRTGEKVFLECVQDMDHENMFWYRQDPGLGLRLIYFSYDVKMKEKGDIPEGYSVSREKKERFSLILESASTNQTSMYLCASTAGGANEKLFFGSGTQLSVL.